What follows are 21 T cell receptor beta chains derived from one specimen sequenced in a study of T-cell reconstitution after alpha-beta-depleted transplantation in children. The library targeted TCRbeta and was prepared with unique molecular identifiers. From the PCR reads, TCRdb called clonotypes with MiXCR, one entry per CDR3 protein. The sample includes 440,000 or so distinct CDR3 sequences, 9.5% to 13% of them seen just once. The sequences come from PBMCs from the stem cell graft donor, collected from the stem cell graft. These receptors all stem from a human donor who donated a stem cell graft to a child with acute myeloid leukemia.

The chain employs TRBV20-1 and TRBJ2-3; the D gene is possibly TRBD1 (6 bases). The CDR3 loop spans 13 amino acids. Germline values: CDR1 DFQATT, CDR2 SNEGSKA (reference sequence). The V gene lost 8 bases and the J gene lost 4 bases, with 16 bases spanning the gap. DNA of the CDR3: TGCAGTCTCAACAGGGCTCGGGCAGATACGCAGTATTTT. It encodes CSLNRARADTQYF.

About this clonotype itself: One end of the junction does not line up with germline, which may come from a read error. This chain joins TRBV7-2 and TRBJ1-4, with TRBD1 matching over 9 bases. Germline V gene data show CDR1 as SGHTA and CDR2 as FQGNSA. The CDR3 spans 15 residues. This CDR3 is CASSYNRGLNERLFF. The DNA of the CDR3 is TGTGCCAGCAGCTACAACAGGGGGCTTAATGAAAGACTGTTTTTT.

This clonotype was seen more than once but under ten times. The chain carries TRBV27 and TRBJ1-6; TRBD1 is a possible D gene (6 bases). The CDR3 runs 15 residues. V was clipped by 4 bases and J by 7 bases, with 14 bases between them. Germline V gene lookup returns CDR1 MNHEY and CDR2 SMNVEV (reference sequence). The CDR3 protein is CASSSPDSRNSPLHF. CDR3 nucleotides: TGTGCCAGCAGTTCCCCGGACAGTCGGAATTCACCCCTCCACTTT.

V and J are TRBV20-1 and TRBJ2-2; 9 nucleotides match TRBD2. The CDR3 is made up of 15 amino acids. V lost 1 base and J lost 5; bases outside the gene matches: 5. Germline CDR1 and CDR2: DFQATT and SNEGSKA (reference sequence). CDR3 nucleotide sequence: TGCAGTGCTAGAGTCTCAGCGGGGGGAACCGGGGAGCTGTTTTTT. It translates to CSARVSAGGTGELFF.

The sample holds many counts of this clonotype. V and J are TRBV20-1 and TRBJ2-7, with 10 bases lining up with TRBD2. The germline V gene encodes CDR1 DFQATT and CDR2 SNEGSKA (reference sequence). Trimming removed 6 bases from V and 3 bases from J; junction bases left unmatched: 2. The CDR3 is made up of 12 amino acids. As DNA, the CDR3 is TGCAGTGCACTAGCGGGAAACTACGAGCAGTACTTC. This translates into CSALAGNYEQYF.

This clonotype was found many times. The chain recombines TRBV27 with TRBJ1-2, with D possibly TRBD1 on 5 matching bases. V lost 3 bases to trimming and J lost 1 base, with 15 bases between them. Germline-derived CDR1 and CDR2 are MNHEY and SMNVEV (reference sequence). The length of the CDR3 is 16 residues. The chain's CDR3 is CASSLRRGRNNYGYTF. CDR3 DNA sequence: TGTGCCAGCAGTTTGAGGCGGGGCCGAAATAACTATGGCTACACCTTC.

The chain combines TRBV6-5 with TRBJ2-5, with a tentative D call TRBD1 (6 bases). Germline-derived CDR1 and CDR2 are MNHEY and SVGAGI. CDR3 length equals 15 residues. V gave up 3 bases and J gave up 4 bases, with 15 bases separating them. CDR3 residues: CASSYSGAGTETQYF. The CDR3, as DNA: TGTGCCAGCAGTTATTCAGGGGCTGGCACAGAGACCCAGTACTTC.

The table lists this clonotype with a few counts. The CDR3 sequence: CSAPGSGSTDTQYF. CDR3 nucleotide sequence: TGCAGTGCCCCCGGTAGCGGGAGCACAGATACGCAGTATTTT. This chain joins TRBV20-1 and TRBJ2-3; 7 positions agree with TRBD2. The CDR3 runs 14 residues. Trimming cost V 6 bases and J 0 bases; bases outside gene matches: 6. The germline V gene has CDR1 DFQATT and CDR2 SNEGSKA (reference sequence).

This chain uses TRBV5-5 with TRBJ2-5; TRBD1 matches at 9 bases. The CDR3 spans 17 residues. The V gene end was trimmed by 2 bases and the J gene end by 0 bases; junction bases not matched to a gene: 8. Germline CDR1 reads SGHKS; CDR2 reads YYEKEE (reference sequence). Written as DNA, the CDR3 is TGTGCCAGCAGCTTACTCTTCGGACAGGGGTACCAAGAGACCCAGTACTTC. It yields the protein CASSLLFGQGYQETQYF.

CDR3 sequence: CASSQSVVSGTKTQYF. CDR3 coding DNA: TGCGCCAGCAGCCAATCCGTCGTGTCGGGAACGAAGACCCAGTACTTC. The chain joins TRBV4-3 to TRBJ2-5; possible D gene TRBD2, 5 bases. Trimming stripped 2 bases from V and 6 bases from J, with 19 bases between. The CDR3 is 16 residues long. Per the germline V gene, CDR1 is LGHNA and CDR2 is YSLEER.

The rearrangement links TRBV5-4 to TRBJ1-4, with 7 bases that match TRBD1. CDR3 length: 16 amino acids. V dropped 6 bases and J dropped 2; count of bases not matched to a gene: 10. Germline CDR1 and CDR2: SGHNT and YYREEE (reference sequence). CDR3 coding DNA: TGTGCCAGCACCACCGACAGGGACCTCACTAATGAAAAACTGTTTTTT. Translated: CASTTDRDLTNEKLFF.

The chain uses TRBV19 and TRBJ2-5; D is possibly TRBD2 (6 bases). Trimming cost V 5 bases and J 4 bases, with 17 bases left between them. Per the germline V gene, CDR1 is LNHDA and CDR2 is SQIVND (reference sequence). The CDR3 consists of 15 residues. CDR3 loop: CASSSDGRRGETQYF. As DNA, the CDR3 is TGTGCCAGTAGTTCTGACGGGAGACGGGGAGAGACCCAGTACTTC.

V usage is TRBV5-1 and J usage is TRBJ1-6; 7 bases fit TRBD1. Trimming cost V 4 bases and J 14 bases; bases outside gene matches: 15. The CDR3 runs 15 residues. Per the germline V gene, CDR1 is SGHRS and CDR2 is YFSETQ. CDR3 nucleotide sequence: TGCGCCAGCAGCCCGCAGGGGGGGGGGTCCGGTACCCTCCACTTT. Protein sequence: CASSPQGGGSGTLHF.

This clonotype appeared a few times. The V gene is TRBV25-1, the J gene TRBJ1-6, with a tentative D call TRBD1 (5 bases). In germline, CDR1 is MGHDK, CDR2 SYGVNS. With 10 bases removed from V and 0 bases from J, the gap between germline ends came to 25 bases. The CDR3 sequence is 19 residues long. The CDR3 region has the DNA TGTGCCACCAGCGGGCCGGGGGGTACATTGAGCTCCTATAATTCACCCCTCCACTTT. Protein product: CATSGPGGTLSSYNSPLHF.

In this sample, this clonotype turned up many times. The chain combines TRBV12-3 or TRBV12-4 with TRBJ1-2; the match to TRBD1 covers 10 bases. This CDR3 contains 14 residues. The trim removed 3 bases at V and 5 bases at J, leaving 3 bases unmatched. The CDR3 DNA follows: TGTGCCAGCAGTTTCTGGACAGGGGGGTATGGCTACACCTTC. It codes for CASSFWTGGYGYTF.

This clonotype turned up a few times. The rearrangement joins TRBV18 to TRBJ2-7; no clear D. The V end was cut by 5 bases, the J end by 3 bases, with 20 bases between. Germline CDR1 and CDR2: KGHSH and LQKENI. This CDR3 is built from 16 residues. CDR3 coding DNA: TGTGCCAGCTCAGAGGTTCGGACCCCTACTTTCTACGAGCAGTACTTC. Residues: CASSEVRTPTFYEQYF.

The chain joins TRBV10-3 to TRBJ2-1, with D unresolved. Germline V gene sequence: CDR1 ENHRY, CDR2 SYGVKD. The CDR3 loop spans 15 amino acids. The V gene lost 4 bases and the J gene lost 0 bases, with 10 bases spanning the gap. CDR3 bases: TGTGCCATCAGTGGTTCGGTTAGCTCCTACAATGAGCAGTTCTTC. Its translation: CAISGSVSSYNEQFF.

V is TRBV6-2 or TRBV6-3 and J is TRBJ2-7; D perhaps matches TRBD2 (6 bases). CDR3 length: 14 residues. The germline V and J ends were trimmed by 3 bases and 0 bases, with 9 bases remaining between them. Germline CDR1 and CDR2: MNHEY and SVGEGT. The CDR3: CASSYDGSSYEQYF. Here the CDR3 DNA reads TGTGCCAGCAGTTATGACGGGAGCTCCTACGAGCAGTACTTC.

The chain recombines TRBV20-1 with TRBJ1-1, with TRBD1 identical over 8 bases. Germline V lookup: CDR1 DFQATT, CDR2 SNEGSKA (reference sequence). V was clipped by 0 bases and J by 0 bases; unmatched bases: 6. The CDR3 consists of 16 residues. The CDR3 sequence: CSAREGGTGVNTEAFF. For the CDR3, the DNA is TGCAGTGCTAGAGAAGGGGGGACAGGTGTGAACACTGAAGCTTTCTTT.

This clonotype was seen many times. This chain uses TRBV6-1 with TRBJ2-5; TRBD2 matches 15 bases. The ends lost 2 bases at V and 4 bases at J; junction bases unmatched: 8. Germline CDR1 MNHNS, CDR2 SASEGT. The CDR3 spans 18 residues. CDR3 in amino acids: CASSEMGLAGGRSETQYF. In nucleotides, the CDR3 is TGTGCCAGCAGTGAAATGGGACTAGCGGGGGGCAGGTCAGAGACCCAGTACTTC.

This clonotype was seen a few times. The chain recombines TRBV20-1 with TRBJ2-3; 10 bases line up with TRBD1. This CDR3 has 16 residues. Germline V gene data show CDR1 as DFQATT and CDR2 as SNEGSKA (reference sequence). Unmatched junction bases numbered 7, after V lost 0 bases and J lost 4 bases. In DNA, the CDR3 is TGCAGTGCTAGAGATTTGGGACAGGGGATCCCAGATACGCAGTATTTT. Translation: CSARDLGQGIPDTQYF.